This T cell receptor beta chain was sequenced in a study of blood T cell repertoires in COVID-19. The germline CDR1 and CDR2 sequences are LNHNV and YYDKDF (reference sequence). CDR3 length: 14 amino acids. The V and J ends lost 3 bases and 10 bases, in that order; junction bases with no gene match: 9. Per the original data handling: Amplification of reference gene primers provided the estimated nucleated cell counts. Here immunoSEQ multiplex PCR was the method, and the copy in TCRdb shows in-frame clones only, minus some. The V and J calls and clone size are taken from that table; D and trimming were inferred from the DNA. The sample includes some 670,000 clones, 70% to 90% seen only once; the top ten take approximately 0.25%.

Sequenced: peripheral blood. This receptor was taken from a young woman with acute or convalescent COVID-19. V and J are TRBV15 and TRBJ1-5; the match to TRBD1 covers 7 bases. The CDR3 DNA is TGTGCCACCAGCAGCGGACAGGTCGTGCAACCCCAGCATTTT. Translation gives CATSSGQVVQPQHF.